The rows below give T cell receptor beta chains drawn from one sample of a study of OX40 agonist ivuxolimab in advanced cancers. Assay: immunoSEQ multiplex PCR; the TCRdb copy retains only in-frame clones and omits some. This table has approximately 70,000 clones, approximately 85% appearing once. This sample comprised CD4+ or CD8+ T cells sorted from blood, obtained in a trial of the OX40 agonist ivuxolimab. Receptors originate from an adult with an advanced solid tumor such as melanoma, head and neck, liver or kidney cancer. CDR3s include the opening cysteine and the closing phenylalanine or tryptophan. The order of the fields is D gene, J gene, clone size, V gene, CDR3 protein, CDR3 DNA. A D gene is named only where the DNA matches it firmly. Clone size, where shown, is once, few, many, or a class for clones that have expanded.

>TRBD2|TRBJ2-2|NA|TRBV10-1
CASSDTGGGYPGELFF
TGCGCCAGCAGTGATACTGGCGGGGGGTACCCCGGGGAGCTGTTTTTT
>TRBD2|TRBJ2-7|NA|TRBV5-4
CASSLLSAGAGGEQYF
TGTGCCAGCAGCTTGTTATCAGCGGGAGCTGGTGGAGAGCAGTACTTC
>NA|TRBJ1-4|few|TRBV6-6
CASMMRRNEKLFF
TGTGCCAGCATGATGAGGCGGAATGAAAAACTGTTTTTT
>TRBD2|TRBJ2-1|NA|TRBV7-6
CASSLAQAGGYNEQFF
TGTGCCAGCAGCTTAGCGCAAGCGGGGGGTTACAATGAGCAGTTCTTC
>NA|TRBJ1-2|once|TRBV7-6
CASSSLRGAGGYTF
TGTGCCAGCAGCTCCCTTAGGGGGGCGGGAGGCTACACCTTC
>TRBD2|TRBJ2-5|NA|TRBV7-7
CASSRLAGVETQYF
TGTGCCAGCAGCAGACTAGCGGGTGTGGAGACCCAGTACTTC
>TRBD1|TRBJ2-5|NA|TRBV9
CASSVDRAQETQYF
TGTGCCAGCAGCGTCGACAGGGCCCAAGAGACCCAGTACTTC
>NA|TRBJ2-3|few|TRBV5-1
CASSETTGTDTQYF
TGCGCCAGCAGCGAGACCACGGGCACAGATACGCAGTATTTT
>NA|TRBJ1-2|NA|TRBV28
CASSTQSNYGYTF
TGTGCCAGCAGTACCCAGAGTAACTATGGCTACACCTTC
>NA|TRBJ2-7|once|TRBV11-2
CASSLAGSSYEQYF
TGTGCCAGCAGCTTAGCGGGTAGCTCCTACGAGCAGTACTTC
>NA|TRBJ1-2|NA|TRBV29-1
CSVFGGRNWGYTF
TGCAGCGTTTTCGGGGGGCGCAATTGGGGCTACACCTTC
>NA|TRBJ2-1|NA|TRBV5-1
CASSLSNEQFF
TGCGCCAGCAGCTTGTCGAATGAGCAGTTCTTC
>NA|TRBJ2-3|NA|TRBV5-8
CASSPVQAETDTQYF
TGTGCCAGCAGCCCGGTCCAAGCGGAGACAGATACGCAGTATTTT
>NA|TRBJ2-2|NA|TRBV5-4
CASSLLGRVGGELFF
TGTGCCAGCAGCTTGTTGGGCAGGGTCGGCGGGGAGCTGTTTTTT
>NA|TRBJ1-2|NA|TRBV19
CASSQTNYGYTF
TGTGCCAGTTCCCAGACTAACTATGGCTACACCTTC
>NA|TRBJ2-2|NA|TRBV7-2
CASTLGALRTGELFF
TGTGCCAGCACCCTAGGGGCCCTTAGGACCGGGGAGCTGTTTTTT
>NA|TRBJ1-6|NA|TRBV6-6
CASRPHHSSPLHF
TGTGCCAGCAGACCTCACCACAGTTCACCCCTCCACTTT
>TRBD1|TRBJ1-1|NA|TRBV7-9
CASNRDRGRNTEAFF
TGTGCCAGCAACCGGGACAGGGGGCGGAACACTGAAGCTTTCTTT
>NA|TRBJ1-5|NA|TRBV19
CASSIEGTGRHQPQHF
TGTGCCAGTAGTATAGAGGGCACCGGGAGACATCAGCCCCAGCATTTT
>TRBD2|TRBJ2-7|once|TRBV6-1
CASSEAPSGLAGALGEQYF
TGTGCCAGCAGTGAAGCGCCCTCCGGACTAGCGGGAGCGTTAGGCGAGCAGTACTTC
>NA|TRBJ1-2|NA|TRBV15
CATSSHLSGYTF
TGTGCCACCAGCAGTCACTTAAGTGGCTACACCTTC
>NA|TRBJ1-3|NA|TRBV11-2
CASSRTDTGNTIYF
TGTGCCAGCAGCCGGACGGATACTGGAAACACCATATATTTT
>NA|TRBJ1-1|NA|TRBV6-5
CASSYTRGTEAFF
TGTGCCAGCAGTTACACGAGGGGCACTGAAGCTTTCTTT
>TRBD2|TRBJ2-1|NA|TRBV19
CASSIRASGGRNEQFF
TGTGCCAGTAGTATAAGGGCTAGCGGGGGCCGGAATGAGCAGTTCTTC
>NA|TRBJ1-1|NA|TRBV6-1
CASSERGRNTEAFF
TGTGCCAGCAGTGAAAGGGGGAGGAACACTGAAGCTTTCTTT
>NA|TRBJ1-2|medium-sized|TRBV6-1
CASWIGTALNYGYTF
TGTGCCAGCTGGATCGGGACGGCCCTGAACTATGGCTACACCTTC
>TRBD1|TRBJ2-3|NA|TRBV2
CASGKGQRTDTQYF
TGTGCCAGCGGCAAGGGACAGCGCACAGATACGCAGTATTTT
>NA|TRBJ1-1|NA|TRBV6-5
CASIAPGGGRAFF
TGTGCCAGCATCGCACCGGGGGGAGGAAGAGCTTTCTTT
>NA|TRBJ1-3|NA|TRBV7-3
CASSEYGASGNTIYF
TGTGCCAGCAGCGAATATGGGGCGAGCGGAAACACCATATATTTT
>NA|TRBJ1-1|NA|TRBV6-1
CASSPAGTLVAFF
TGTGCCAGCAGTCCTGCTGGGACATTGGTAGCTTTCTTT
>NA|TRBJ2-3|few|TRBV9
CASSSHGYSVEDTQYF
TGTGCCAGCAGCTCCCACGGGTACTCCGTGGAAGATACGCAGTATTTT
>NA|TRBJ1-2|NA|TRBV18
CASSPGPVDLYGYTF
TGTGCCAGCTCACCAGGTCCCGTGGATCTCTATGGCTACACCTTC
>TRBD2|TRBJ2-2|NA|TRBV4-3
CASSPLAGVTGELFF
TGCGCCAGCAGCCCACTAGCGGGAGTTACCGGGGAGCTGTTTTTT
>NA|TRBJ2-3|NA|TRBV7-2
CASSLSLRKTSTDTQYF
TGTGCCAGCAGCTTAAGCCTCCGGAAAACTAGCACAGATACGCAGTATTTT
>TRBD2|TRBJ2-3|NA|TRBV11-3
CASSLGLAGNTDTQYF
TGTGCCAGCAGCTTAGGACTAGCGGGGAACACAGATACGCAGTATTTT